These T cell receptor beta chains were read from a single sample in a study of cytomegalovirus exposure and HLA in healthy donors. Sequencing used immunoSEQ multiplex PCR; TCRdb keeps in-frame clones, though not all of them. The table lists 200,000 or so clones, 82% of them singletons. The sequencing input was PBMCs. All receptors derive from a woman aged 40 to 50 in good health and CMV-seronegative. The CDR3 runs from the conserved cysteine through the conserved F or W. The D gene is left open where the match is weak. Some rows mark clone size as missing; the rest say once, few, many or name a class of expanded clone.

clone_size | j_call | d_call | v_call | cdr3_aa | cdr3_nt
. | TRBJ1-1 | TRBD1 | TRBV11-2 | CASRLRGLGTEAFF | TGTGCCAGCAGACTGAGGGGGCTGGGCACTGAAGCTTTCTTT
few | TRBJ2-7 | TRBD2 | TRBV19 | CASSILAGTYEQYF | TGTGCCAGTAGTATTCTAGCGGGAACCTACGAGCAGTACTTC
once | TRBJ1-1 | TRBD1 | TRBV5-1 | CASSPRTGGAPATEAFF | TGCGCCAGCAGCCCACGGACAGGGGGCGCCCCAGCCACTGAAGCTTTCTTT
. | TRBJ2-7 | . | TRBV9 | CASSVVKKNGQDAYEQYF | TGTGCCAGCAGCGTAGTAAAAAAGAATGGGCAGGATGCCTACGAGCAGTACTTC
. | TRBJ2-7 | . | TRBV5-1 | CASSLEGGVKYF | TGCGCCAGCAGCTTGGAAGGCGGAGTCAAGTACTTC
. | TRBJ2-7 | . | TRBV4-1 | CASSRPGEGDDEQYF | TGCGCCAGCAGCCGACCCGGTGAGGGGGACGACGAGCAGTACTTC
. | TRBJ1-3 | . | TRBV7-3 | CASSSGPKDTIYF | TGTGCCAGCAGCTCGGGTCCGAAGGACACCATATATTTT
. | TRBJ2-1 | TRBD2 | TRBV11-3 | CASSSTSGFGNEQFF | TGTGCCAGCAGCTCGACTAGCGGGTTTGGCAATGAGCAGTTCTTC
few | TRBJ1-1 | TRBD1 | TRBV19 | CASSSTGWNEAFF | TGTGCCAGTAGTTCGACAGGGTGGAATGAAGCTTTCTTT
. | TRBJ1-4 | . | TRBV10-3 | CAISESNGVQLFF | TGTGCCATCAGTGAGTCGAACGGGGTTCAACTGTTTTTT
. | TRBJ2-2 | TRBD2 | TRBV5-1 | CASILKMRASGKNTGELFF | TGCGCCAGCATATTGAAGATGCGAGCGAGCGGGAAGAACACCGGGGAGCTGTTTTTT
. | TRBJ2-7 | TRBD1 | TRBV28 | CASSQPGQGHEQYF | TGTGCCAGCAGTCAGCCGGGACAGGGACACGAGCAGTACTTC
. | TRBJ2-2 | TRBD2 | TRBV18 | CASSPSSGKGELFF | TGTGCCAGCTCACCATCTAGCGGGAAAGGGGAGCTGTTTTTT